Listed below are T cell receptor beta chains from one sample, sequenced in a study of beta chain features in type 1 diabetes. Profiled with immunoSEQ multiplex PCR; TCRdb holds only in-frame clones, not every one. The sample lists about 150,000 clones; around a tenth were seen once. Sequenced input: central memory CD4+ T cells from blood. Receptors were obtained from a man aged 25 to 40 with type 1 diabetes. CDR3s include the opening cysteine and the closing phenylalanine or tryptophan. A D gene is named only where the DNA matches it firmly. Not all rows give a size; the values are once, few, many and, for expanded clones, a class.

d_gene | j_gene | v_gene | abundance | CDR3nt | CDR3aa
. | TRBJ2-2 | TRBV5-1 | . | TGCGCCAGCAGCTTGATCGGGAACACCGGGGAGCTGTTTTTT | CASSLIGNTGELFF
. | TRBJ2-6 | TRBV6-1 | few | TGTGCCAGCACGAGTGGACAGTCTGGGGCCAACGTCCTGACTTTC | CASTSGQSGANVLTF
TRBD1 | TRBJ2-1 | TRBV28 | . | TGTGCCAGCAGTTTCATCGAATCGGGACAGGGGGCCAATGAGCAGTTCTTC | CASSFIESGQGANEQFF
. | TRBJ2-5 | TRBV30 | few | TGTGCCTGGAACCTGGGGGCCCTCCAAGAGACCCAGTACTTC | CAWNLGALQETQYF
. | TRBJ1-1 | TRBV7-2 | few | TGTGCCAGCAGCGTCAGGGAAACTGAAGCTTTCTTT | CASSVRETEAFF
TRBD2 | TRBJ2-1 | TRBV7-2 | few | TGTGCCAGCAGCTTGGGGACTAGGGGCCACAATGAGCAGTTCTTC | CASSLGTRGHNEQFF
. | TRBJ2-7 | TRBV18 | . | TGTGCCAGCTCACCAGGGGCCGGTTACGAGCAGTACTTC | CASSPGAGYEQYF
TRBD1 | TRBJ1-2 | TRBV28 | few | TGTGCCAGCAGCCAAGGACAGGGTTATGGCTACACCTTC | CASSQGQGYGYTF
TRBD2 | TRBJ2-1 | TRBV4-2 | . | TGTGCCAGCAGCCAAGAGGTCGGGACTAGCAGGCGCAATGAGCAGTTCTTC | CASSQEVGTSRRNEQFF
. | TRBJ1-1 | TRBV10-3 | few | TGTGCCATCAGCCCGGGAGGAAACACTGAAGCTTTCTTT | CAISPGGNTEAFF
. | TRBJ2-3 | TRBV15 | . | TGTGCCACCAGCAGAAACAGGGCAGATACGCAGTATTTT | CATSRNRADTQYF
. | TRBJ2-7 | TRBV5-4 | . | TGTGCCAGCAGCTTTAGTGCGGGGAACGAGCAGTACTTC | CASSFSAGNEQYF
TRBD1 | TRBJ1-5 | TRBV7-8 | . | TGTGCCAGCAGCCGAACTTACGGGACAGTCGTAGGCAATCAGCCCCAGCATTTT | CASSRTYGTVVGNQPQHF
. | TRBJ2-1 | TRBV2 | . | TGTGCCAGCATTTATCGGGAGAGCTCCTACAATGAGCAGTTCTTC | CASIYRESSYNEQFF
. | TRBJ2-1 | TRBV15 | few | TGTGCCACCTCCGGGGGATCGGGCCTGAATGAGCAGTTCTTC | CATSGGSGLNEQFF
TRBD1 | TRBJ2-7 | TRBV7-2 | . | TGTGCCAGCAGCTACGACAGGGGGCGAGAGCAGTACTTC | CASSYDRGREQYF
. | TRBJ1-1 | TRBV7-9 | . | TGTGCCAGCAGCTTACTACAGTATGAAGCTTTCTTT | CASSLLQYEAFF
TRBD2 | TRBJ2-1 | TRBV2 | . | TGTGCCAGCAGTGAACTAGCGGGTAGGAATGAGCAGTTCTTC | CASSELAGRNEQFF
TRBD1 | TRBJ1-1 | TRBV7-2 | few | TGTGCCAGCAGCCAATCGGACAGGGTTAGGGACACTGAAGCTTTCTTT | CASSQSDRVRDTEAFF
. | TRBJ2-7 | TRBV6-5 | few | TGTGCCAGCAGTTACGACGACAGATACGAGCAGTACTTC | CASSYDDRYEQYF
TRBD2 | TRBJ2-3 | TRBV29-1 | . | TGCAGCGTTTCGACTAGCCGCGTAGGAGATACGCAGTATTTT | CSVSTSRVGDTQYF
. | TRBJ1-1 | TRBV7-9 | few | TGTGCCAGCAGCGTGACTGACACTGAAGCTTTCTTT | CASSVTDTEAFF
TRBD1 | TRBJ2-7 | TRBV18 | . | TGTGCCAGCTCATCGGGACAGGGCGTCTACGAGCAGTACTTC | CASSSGQGVYEQYF
TRBD1 | TRBJ2-7 | TRBV10-3 | few | TGTGCCATCAGGGGGACAGTGAGCTACGAGCAGTACTTC | CAIRGTVSYEQYF
. | TRBJ2-7 | TRBV7-2 | . | TGTGCCAGCAGCCTGTCCGGGACGGGGGACCACGAGCAGTACTTC | CASSLSGTGDHEQYF
. | TRBJ2-7 | TRBV15 | . | TGTGCCACCAGCAGGGAAGGACAGAGTACCTACGAGCAGTACTTC | CATSREGQSTYEQYF
. | TRBJ2-7 | TRBV25-1 | . | TGTGCCAGCACCACAGCTTTCTACGAGCAGTACTTC | CASTTAFYEQYF
TRBD1 | TRBJ1-2 | TRBV28 | few | TGTGCCAGCAGTTCGGGGACAGGGTTTCGCGGCTACACCTTC | CASSSGTGFRGYTF
TRBD1 | TRBJ2-7 | TRBV5-1 | . | TGCGCCAGCTCCCCCCAGGGGGACTACGAGCAGTACTTC | CASSPQGDYEQYF
. | TRBJ2-1 | TRBV11-2 | few | TGTGCCAGCAGACCCCACGCGGCTACCTACAATGAGCAGTTCTTC | CASRPHAATYNEQFF
TRBD2 | TRBJ2-1 | TRBV7-2 | . | TGTGCCAGCAGCTTAGGAGGGACTAGCGGGATTGTTAATGAGCAGTTCTTC | CASSLGGTSGIVNEQFF
TRBD2 | TRBJ2-2 | TRBV7-3 | . | TGTGCCAGTCAAGCGGGAGCTACGACCGGGGAGCTGTTTTTT | CASQAGATTGELFF